This T cell receptor (beta chain) came from a study of shared clonotypes between healthy human individuals. Study-wide background: Each donor's CD4 naive and CD4 memory cells filled three plates apiece, CD8 naive two, and CD8 memory one.

On this clone itself: Different DNA sequences within this sample yield the same CDR3.

Using immunoSEQ multiplex PCR, the repertoire was profiled, and TCRdb retains in-frame clones only, with some absent. The sample includes roughly 2 million clones, roughly 94% of them seen just once. Per the germline V gene, CDR1 is SNHLY and CDR2 is FYNNEI. This CDR3 comprises 12 residues. Between the trimmed V and J ends, which lost 3 bases and 4 bases, there was a span of 4 bases. The source of this sequence is a young man in good health. The rearrangement links TRBV2 to TRBJ1-3; D remains ambiguous. The sequencing sample was made of naive CD4+ T cells sorted from blood. Subset meaning: CD45RA+ positively selected. The CDR3 nucleotides are TGTGCCAGCAGTGACCAGGGAAACACCATATATTTT. Encoded protein: CASSDQGNTIYF.